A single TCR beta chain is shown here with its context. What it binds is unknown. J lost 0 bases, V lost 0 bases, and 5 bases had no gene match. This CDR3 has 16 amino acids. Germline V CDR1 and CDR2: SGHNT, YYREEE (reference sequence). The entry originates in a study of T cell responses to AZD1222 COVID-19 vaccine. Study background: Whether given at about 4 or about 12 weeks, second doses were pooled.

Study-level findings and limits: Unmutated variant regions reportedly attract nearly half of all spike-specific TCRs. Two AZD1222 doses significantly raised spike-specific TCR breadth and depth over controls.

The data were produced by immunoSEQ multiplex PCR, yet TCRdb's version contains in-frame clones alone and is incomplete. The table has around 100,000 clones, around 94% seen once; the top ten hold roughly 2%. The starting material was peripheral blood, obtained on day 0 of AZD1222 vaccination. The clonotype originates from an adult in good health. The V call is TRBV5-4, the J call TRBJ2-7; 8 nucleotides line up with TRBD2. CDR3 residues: CASSLVQRELSYEQYF. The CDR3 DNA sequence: TGTGCCAGCAGCTTGGTCCAGCGGGAGCTCTCCTACGAGCAGTACTTC. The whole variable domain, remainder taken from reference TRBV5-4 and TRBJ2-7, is ETGVTQSPTHLIKTRGQQVTLRCSSQSGHNTVSWYQQALGQGPQFIFQYYREEENGRGNFPPRFSGLQFPNYSSELNVNALELDDSALYLCASSLVQRELSYEQYFGPGTRLTVT.